Each of the 25 T cell receptor beta chains below was sequenced from the same sample in a study of control samples from healthy donors and cancer patients. Method: immunoSEQ multiplex PCR; TCRdb's copy keeps in-frame clones and lacks some. Here the sample spans about 110,000 clones, roughly 80% being singletons. The sequencing input was blood. Source of these receptors: a woman aged 45-65 years in good health.

This rearrangement joins TRBV7-9 to TRBJ2-1; TRBD2 aligns across 10 bases. CDR1 is SEHNR and CDR2 is FQNEAQ in the germline V gene (reference sequence). With V trimmed by 5 bases and J by 7 bases, 5 bases remained unmatched. The CDR3 is made up of 14 amino acids. The DNA for the CDR3 is TGTGCCAGCAGCATGGGACTAGCGAATAATGAGCAGTTCTTC. Protein sequence: CASSMGLANNEQFF.

The chain combines TRBV29-1 with TRBJ2-1, with D perhaps TRBD1 (5 bases). Trimming removed 3 bases at V and 6 bases at J, with 9 bases between. Germline V gives CDR1 SQVTM, CDR2 ANQGSEA. This CDR3 is 12 amino acids long. CDR3 nucleotides: TGCAGCGTTGACCAGGGCGGCAATGAGCAGTTCTTC. Its protein is CSVDQGGNEQFF.

V is TRBV4-2 and J is TRBJ2-7, with 7 positions matching TRBD2. Trimming removed 1 base from V and 3 bases from J; junction bases left unmatched: 6. Germline V gives CDR1 LGHNA, CDR2 YNFKEQ. There are 15 residues in the CDR3. The CDR3 bases are TGTGCCAGCAGCCAAGTGGGAGGGAATCGCTACGAGCAGTACTTC. Its protein is CASSQVGGNRYEQYF.

This clone was counted ten times or more. The CDR3 spells CASSFSSSEAFF. CDR3 coding DNA: TGTGCCAGCAGCTTTTCATCCAGTGAAGCTTTCTTT. The chain is built from TRBV11-1 and TRBJ1-1; no reliable D call. This CDR3 comprises 12 residues. Germline CDR1 reads SGHAT; CDR2 reads FQDESV (reference sequence). V lost 3 bases and J 7 bases, leaving 9 bases between the germline ends.

The chain uses TRBV9 and TRBJ1-3; no definite D call. In germline, CDR1 is SGDLS, CDR2 YYNGEE. The CDR3 is made up of 15 amino acids. V lost 3 bases and J lost 4, with 14 bases in between. The CDR3 loop is CASSAVVGQGNTIYF. CDR3 DNA: TGTGCCAGCAGCGCAGTGGTAGGTCAGGGAAACACCATATATTTT.

This clone was observed once. The rearrangement links TRBV6-2 or TRBV6-3 to TRBJ2-1; 10 bases are shared with TRBD2. The CDR3 consists of 15 residues. Looked up from germline, CDR1 is MNHEY and CDR2 is SVGEGT. Germline trimming cut 5 bases from V and 4 bases from J; bases unmatched to any gene: 5. This chain's CDR3 is CASSIAGGRYNEQFF. The CDR3 nucleotides are TGTGCCAGCAGTATAGCGGGGGGCCGATACAATGAGCAGTTCTTC.

The chain recombines TRBV7-2 with TRBJ1-2; 8 positions agree with TRBD1. J lost 7 bases, V lost 3 bases, and 4 bases had no gene match. In germline, CDR1 is SGHTA, CDR2 FQGNSA. This CDR3 has 13 amino acids. The CDR3 loop is CASSLTGAIGYTF. DNA of the CDR3: TGTGCCAGCAGCTTGACAGGGGCGATTGGCTACACCTTC. Complete variable domain (other parts from reference TRBV7-2 and TRBJ1-2): GAGVSQSPSNKVTEKGKDVELRCDPISGHTALYWYRQSLGQGLEFLIYFQGNSAPDKSGLPSDRFSAERTGGSVSTLTIQRTQQEDSAVYLCASSLTGAIGYTFGSGTRLTVV.

The chain employs TRBV29-1 and TRBJ1-1; tentative D call: TRBD1 (5 bases). Between the trimmed V and J ends, which lost 7 bases and 5 bases, there was a span of 14 bases. The V gene's germline CDR1 is SQVTM and CDR2 ANQGSEA. The CDR3 runs to 12 residues. The CDR3 bases are TGCAGCGCGGAGGATGGGGGAACTGAAGCTTTCTTT. Protein: CSAEDGGTEAFF.

The V call is TRBV7-9, the J call TRBJ1-1; D is possibly TRBD1 (5 bases). Germline V CDR1 and CDR2: SEHNR, FQNEAQ (reference sequence). The CDR3 has 14 amino acids. Trimming removed 8 bases at V and 1 base at J, with 14 bases between. Here the CDR3 reads CASLRGASNTEAFF. The CDR3 DNA follows: TGTGCCAGCCTGAGGGGTGCGTCGAACACTGAAGCTTTCTTT.

The chain is built from TRBV15 and TRBJ1-3; maybe TRBD1 (5 bases). This CDR3 has 13 residues. CDR1 is LNHNV, CDR2 YYDKDF, per germline (reference sequence). V shed 9 bases and J shed 0 bases, with 9 bases lying between them. CDR3 sequence: CATSGGSGNTIYF. The DNA of the CDR3 is TGTGCCACATCGGGGGGCTCTGGAAACACCATATATTTT.

The J gene is TRBJ1-1, the V gene TRBV19; no clear D. Germline V gene sequence: CDR1 LNHDA, CDR2 SQIVND (reference sequence). V shed 0 bases and J shed 1 base, with 3 bases lying between them. This CDR3 is built from 13 residues. The CDR3 DNA is TGTGCCAGTAGTATAGACACGAACACTGAAGCTTTCTTT. As protein: CASSIDTNTEAFF.

V usage is TRBV19 and J usage is TRBJ2-5, with a weak D call TRBD1 (6 bases). With 2 bases removed from V and 4 bases from J, the gap between germline ends came to 17 bases. The germline gives CDR1 LNHDA, CDR2 SQIVND (reference sequence). The CDR3 is made up of 16 amino acids. The CDR3 region is CASSIRFRVRGETQYF. CDR3 in DNA: TGTGCCAGTAGTATACGGTTTCGTGTCAGGGGAGAGACCCAGTACTTC.

This clone was counted a single time. The V call is TRBV24-1, the J call TRBJ1-6; unclear D gene. This CDR3 has 13 amino acids. With 10 bases removed from V and 7 bases from J, the gap between germline ends came to 13 bases. Germline loops: CDR1 KGHDR, CDR2 SFDVKD. The CDR3 region is CATPLPTNSPLHF. CDR3 DNA: TGTGCCACTCCATTACCCACGAATTCACCCCTCCACTTT.

In this sample, this clone turned up a few times. V is TRBV5-6 and J is TRBJ1-1; D perhaps matches TRBD1 (6 bases). There are 15 residues in the CDR3. Germline CDR1 is SGHDT and CDR2 is YYEEEE. V shed 3 bases and J shed 5 bases, with 17 bases lying between them. CDR3 residues: CASSWGRDLITEAFF. The CDR3 DNA reads TGTGCCAGCAGCTGGGGGCGGGATCTAATAACTGAAGCTTTCTTT.

The chain links TRBV7-2 to TRBJ1-1; the D is unclear. The CDR3 loop spans 14 amino acids. V was cut by 1 base and J by 0 bases, with 6 bases left in between. Per the germline V gene, CDR1 is SGHTA and CDR2 is FQGNSA. The CDR3 spells CASSLGPMNTEAFF. The CDR3 bases are TGTGCCAGCAGCTTAGGTCCCATGAACACTGAAGCTTTCTTT.

The chain recombines TRBV7-9 with TRBJ1-4; D is possibly TRBD1 (6 bases). The CDR3 spans 13 residues. V gave up 1 base and J gave up 8 bases, with 8 bases separating them. Germline CDR1 and CDR2: SEHNR and FQNEAQ (reference sequence). The CDR3 reads CASSLDRDEKLFF. The CDR3 DNA reads as TGTGCCAGCAGCTTAGACAGGGACGAAAAACTGTTTTTT.

V is TRBV4-3 and J is TRBJ2-1; D is undetermined. CDR1 and CDR2 from the germline V gene are LGHNA and YSLEER. V lost 0 bases and J lost 7, with 7 bases in between. The CDR3 runs to 13 residues. DNA for the CDR3: TGCGCCAGCAGCCAAGATCGGGTTAATGAGCAGTTCTTC. Its protein product is CASSQDRVNEQFF.

The chain recombines TRBV29-1 with TRBJ2-7; a possible D gene is TRBD2 (5 bases). Trimming took 1 base from V and 2 from J, leaving 9 bases between them. Germline V CDR1 and CDR2: SQVTM, ANQGSEA. The CDR3 has 13 residues. CDR3 in amino acids: CSVEGERPYEQYF. In nucleotides, the CDR3 is TGCAGCGTTGAAGGGGAGAGGCCCTACGAGCAGTACTTC.

Worth noting for this clone: This sample includes further DNA sequences coding for the same CDR3. The V gene is TRBV5-1, the J gene TRBJ2-3; D is undetermined. Germline V CDR1 and CDR2: SGHRS, YFSETQ. Trimming took 0 bases from V and 2 from J, leaving 7 bases between them. CDR3 length: 14 residues. CDR3 DNA: TGCGCCAGCAGCTTGGCCCAGATCACAGATACGCAGTATTTT. Protein product: CASSLAQITDTQYF.

The J gene is TRBJ2-2, the V gene TRBV2, with 8 nucleotides matching TRBD1. Germline V gene lookup returns CDR1 SNHLY and CDR2 FYNNEI. The CDR3 runs to 15 residues. V trimming: 7 bases; J trimming: 0 bases; junction bases outside the gene matches: 4. CDR3 residues: CASTRDRPNTGELFF. CDR3 nucleotides: TGTGCCAGCACCAGGGACAGGCCGAACACCGGGGAGCTGTTTTTT.

In DNA, the CDR3 is TGTGCCAGCAGAAAGGGGTGCGGGACACCGGTGGGTTCTTCCTTCTCTGGGGCCAACGTCCTGACTTTC. Translated: CASRKGCGTPVGSSFSGANVLTF. This chain connects TRBV21-1 to TRBJ2-6. TRBV21-1 is a pseudogene segment. The CDR3 covers 23 residues.

The chain has TRBV25-1 and TRBJ1-6; D is possibly TRBD1 (6 bases). The CDR3 contains 14 residues. V lost 4 bases, J lost 7 bases, and 11 bases lay in between. Germline lookup yields CDR1 MGHDK and CDR2 SYGVNS. The CDR3 DNA is TGTGCCAGCAGTGGAACAGGGTTCAATTCACCCCTCCACTTT. Protein: CASSGTGFNSPLHF.

The V and J genes are TRBV11-3 and TRBJ2-1; a possible D gene is TRBD1 (6 bases). From germline, CDR1 is SGHNT and CDR2 YENEEA. The CDR3 consists of 12 residues. Deletions cut 6 bases from V and 9 bases from J, with 12 bases between. The CDR3 here is CASSTRGSEQFF. The CDR3 coding sequence is TGTGCCAGCAGTACAAGGGGGAGTGAGCAGTTCTTC.

The J gene is TRBJ2-3, the V gene TRBV28; D is perhaps TRBD1 (6 bases). CDR3 length equals 14 residues. Germline values: CDR1 MDHEN, CDR2 SYDVKM. V was trimmed by 3 bases and J by 0 bases, leaving 7 bases between them. The CDR3 bases are TGTGCCAGCAGTTTGGACAGCAGCACAGATACGCAGTATTTT. It is translated as CASSLDSSTDTQYF. The full variable domain, completed using reference TRBV28 and TRBJ2-3, is DVKVTQSSRYLVKRTGEKVFLECVQDMDHENMFWYRQDPGLGLRLIYFSYDVKMKEKGDIPEGYSVSREKKERFSLILESASTNQTSMYLCASSLDSSTDTQYFGPGTRLTVL.

This clone was observed once. This specimen includes other DNA sequences encoding the same CDR3. The chain recombines TRBV11-2 with TRBJ2-5; a weak D match, TRBD2 (7 bases). Germline V gene lookup returns CDR1 SGHAT and CDR2 FQNNGV. The V end was cut by 3 bases, the J end by 2 bases, with 19 bases between. CDR3 size: 17 residues. For the CDR3, the DNA is TGTGCCAGCAGCTTTATAGGGGGGGCCTGGGGGCAAGAGACCCAGTACTTC. Its translation is CASSFIGGAWGQETQYF.